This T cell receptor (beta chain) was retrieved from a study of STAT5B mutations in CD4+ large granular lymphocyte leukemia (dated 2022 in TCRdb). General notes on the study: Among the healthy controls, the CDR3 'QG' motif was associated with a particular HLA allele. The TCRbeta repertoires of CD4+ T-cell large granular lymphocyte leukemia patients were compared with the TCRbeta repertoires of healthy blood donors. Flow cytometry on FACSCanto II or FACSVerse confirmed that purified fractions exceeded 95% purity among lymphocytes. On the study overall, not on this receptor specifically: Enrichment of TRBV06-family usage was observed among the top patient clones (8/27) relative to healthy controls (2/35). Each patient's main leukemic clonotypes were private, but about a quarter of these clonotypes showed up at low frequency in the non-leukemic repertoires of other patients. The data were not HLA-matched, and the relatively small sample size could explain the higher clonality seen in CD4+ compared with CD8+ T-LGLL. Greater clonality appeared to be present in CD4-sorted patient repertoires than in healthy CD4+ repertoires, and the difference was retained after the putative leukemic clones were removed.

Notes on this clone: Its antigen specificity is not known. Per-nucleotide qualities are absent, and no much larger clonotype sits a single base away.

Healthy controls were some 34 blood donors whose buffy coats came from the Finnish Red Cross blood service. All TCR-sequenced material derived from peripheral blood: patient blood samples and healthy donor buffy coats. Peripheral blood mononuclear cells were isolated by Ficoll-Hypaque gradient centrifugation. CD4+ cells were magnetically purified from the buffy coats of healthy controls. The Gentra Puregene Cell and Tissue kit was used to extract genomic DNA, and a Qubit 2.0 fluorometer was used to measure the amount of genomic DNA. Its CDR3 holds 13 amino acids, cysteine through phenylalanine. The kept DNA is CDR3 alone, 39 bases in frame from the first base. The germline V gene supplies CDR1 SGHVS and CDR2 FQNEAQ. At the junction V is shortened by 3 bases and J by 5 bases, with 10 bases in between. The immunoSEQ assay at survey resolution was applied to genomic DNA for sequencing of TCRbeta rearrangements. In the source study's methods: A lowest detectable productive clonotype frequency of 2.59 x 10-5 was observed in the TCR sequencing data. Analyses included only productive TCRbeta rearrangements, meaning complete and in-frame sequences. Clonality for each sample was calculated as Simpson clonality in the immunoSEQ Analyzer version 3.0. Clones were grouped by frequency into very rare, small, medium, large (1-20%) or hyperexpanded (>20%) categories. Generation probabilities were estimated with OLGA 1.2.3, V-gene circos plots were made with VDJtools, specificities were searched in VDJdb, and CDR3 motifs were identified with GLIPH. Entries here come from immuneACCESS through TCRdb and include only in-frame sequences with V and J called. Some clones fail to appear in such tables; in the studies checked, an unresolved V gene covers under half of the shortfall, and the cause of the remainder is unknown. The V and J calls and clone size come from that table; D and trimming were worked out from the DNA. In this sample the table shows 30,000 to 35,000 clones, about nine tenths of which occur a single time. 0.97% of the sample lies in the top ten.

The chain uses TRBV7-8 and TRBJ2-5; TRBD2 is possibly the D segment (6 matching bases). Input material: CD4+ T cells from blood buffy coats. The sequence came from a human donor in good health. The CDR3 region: CASSFAGRETQYF. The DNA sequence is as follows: TGTGCCAGCAGCTTTGCAGGGAGGGAGACCCAGTACTTC.